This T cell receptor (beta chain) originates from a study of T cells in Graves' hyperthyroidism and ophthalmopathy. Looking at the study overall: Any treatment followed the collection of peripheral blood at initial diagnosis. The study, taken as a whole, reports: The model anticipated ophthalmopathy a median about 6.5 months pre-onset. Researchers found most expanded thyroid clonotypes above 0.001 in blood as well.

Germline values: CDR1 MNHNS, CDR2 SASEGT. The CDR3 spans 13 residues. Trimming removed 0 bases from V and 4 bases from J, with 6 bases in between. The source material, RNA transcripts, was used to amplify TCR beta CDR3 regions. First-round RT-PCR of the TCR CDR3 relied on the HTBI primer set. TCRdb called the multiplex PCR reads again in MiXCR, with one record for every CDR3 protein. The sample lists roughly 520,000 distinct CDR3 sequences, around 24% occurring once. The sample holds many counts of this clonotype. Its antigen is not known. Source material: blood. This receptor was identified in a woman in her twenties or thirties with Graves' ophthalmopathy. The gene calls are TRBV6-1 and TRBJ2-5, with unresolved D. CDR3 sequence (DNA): TGTGCCAGCAGTGAAGCGCCGTTAGAGACCCAGTACTTC. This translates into CASSEAPLETQYF.